This T cell receptor beta chain was recorded in a study of blood T cell repertoires in COVID-19. Study context: From the United States, Italy and Spain came samples of acute and convalescent COVID-19. In each case, the material was cDNA or gDNA derived from T cells, B-cell-depleted T cells, or PBMCs.

As originally analysed: Using reference gene primer amplification, nucleated cell counts were estimated. Sequenced by immunoSEQ multiplex PCR; TCRdb stores in-frame clones only, minus some. D and trimming come from the DNA, and the V and J calls and clone size come from that table. Among about 45,000 clones listed, 60% to 80% were seen once. In germline, CDR1 is SGHTA, CDR2 FQGNSA. V shed 1 base and J 10 bases; nucleotides not matched to a gene: 10. This CDR3 is 15 amino acids long. The specimen sequenced was peripheral blood. The V gene is TRBV7-2, the J gene TRBJ1-1; 9 bases line up with TRBD1. This sequence originates from a man between 65 and 85 years old with acute or convalescent COVID-19. The CDR3 DNA reads TGTGCCAGCAGCTTAGAGTCCCGGGACAGGGCTAGAGCTTTCTTT. Translated: CASSLESRDRARAFF. The variable domain in full, with the rest retrieved from reference TRBV7-2 and TRBJ1-1, is GAGVSQSPSNKVTEKGKDVELRCDPISGHTALYWYRQSLGQGLEFLIYFQGNSAPDKSGLPSDRFSAERTGGSVSTLTIQRTQQEDSAVYLCASSLESRDRARAFFGQGTRLTVV.